Below, 12 T cell receptor beta chains from the same sample are listed, as sequenced in a study of memory CD4+ T cells and cytomegalovirus serostatus. Produced via immunoSEQ multiplex PCR; TCRdb's table is partial and in-frame only. Here the sample spans more than 50,000 clones, around four fifths being singletons. The sort gate was single viable CD3+CD4+CD8-CD45RO+ cells for memory CD4+ T cells. Sequencing used memory CD4+ T cells from blood. The receptors originated from an adult in good health and CMV-seronegative.

The chain is built from TRBV6-1 and TRBJ1-4; no clear D. V gave up 1 base and J gave up 0 bases, with 9 bases separating them. Germline V CDR1 and CDR2: MNHNS, SASEGT. The length of the CDR3 is 16 residues. The CDR3, as DNA: TGTGCCAGCAGTGAAGAAGTGAGACCAACTAATGAAAAACTGTTTTTT. This gives the protein CASSEEVRPTNEKLFF.

This clone was seen only a few times. Sequence at one end of the junction differs from germline and may be a read error. The chain couples TRBV6-5 to TRBJ2-1; no clear D. CDR1 is MNHEY and CDR2 is SVGAGI in the germline V gene. CDR3 length: 13 amino acids. This CDR3 is CASSYSKYSEQFF. The CDR3 DNA follows: TGTGCCAGCAGTTACTCGAAGTACAGTGAGCAGTTCTTC.

This chain links TRBV4-2 with TRBJ2-1; 15 nucleotides align to TRBD2. Germline V lookup: CDR1 LGHNA, CDR2 YNFKEQ. The CDR3 sequence is 21 residues long. V dropped 2 bases and J dropped 1; count of bases not matched to a gene: 12. The CDR3 nucleotides are TGTGCCAGCAGCCAAATTCACGTGGTGGGACTAGCGGGGGGATCCTACAATGAGCAGTTCTTC. Amino acids: CASSQIHVVGLAGGSYNEQFF.

The chain couples TRBV6-1 to TRBJ2-5; TRBD1 matches at 9 bases. Germline CDR1 MNHNS, CDR2 SASEGT. Trimming took 7 bases from V and 5 from J; bases not matched to a gene: 5. This CDR3 has 13 amino acids. CDR3 nucleotides: TGTGCCAGCATACGGGACAGGGTTGAGACCCAGTACTTC. Protein: CASIRDRVETQYF.

The rearrangement links TRBV6-6 to TRBJ1-1, with a tentative D call TRBD1 (6 bases). This CDR3 contains 15 residues. CDR1 and CDR2 from the germline V gene are MNHNY and SVGAGI (reference sequence). Trimming cost V 5 bases and J 5 bases, with 18 bases left between them. Written as DNA, the CDR3 is TGTGCCAGCAGTCGCTCAGGGGCTGGGGGGACTGAAGCTTTCTTT. Protein product: CASSRSGAGGTEAFF.

The chain is built from TRBV2 and TRBJ2-5; TRBD2 is a possible D gene (6 bases). V was clipped by 6 bases and J by 1 base, with 12 bases between them. CDR1 and CDR2 from the germline V gene are SNHLY and FYNNEI. The CDR3 contains 14 residues. In nucleotides, the CDR3 is TGTGCCAGCAGCCCGCGGAGGGCCCAAGAGACCCAGTACTTC. Translation: CASSPRRAQETQYF. Together with reference TRBV2 and TRBJ2-5, the CDR3 gives the full variable domain: EPEVTQTPSHQVTQMGQEVILRCVPISNHLYFYWYRQILGQKVEFLVSFYNNEISEKSEIFDDQFSVERPDGSNFTLKIRSTKLEDSAMYFCASSPRRAQETQYFGPGTRLLVL.

The chain couples TRBV5-1 to TRBJ2-1; 8 bases map to TRBD1. CDR3 length equals 15 residues. Germline V gene sequence: CDR1 SGHRS, CDR2 YFSETQ. V lost 4 bases and J lost 7; bases outside the gene matches: 10. CDR3 nucleotides: TGCGCCAGCAGCCAGGACAGGGTTTCTGGAAATGAGCAGTTCTTC. Its translation: CASSQDRVSGNEQFF.

In this sample, this clone turned up once. CDR3 protein: CASSFRTGKTNEKLFF. The CDR3 DNA follows: TGTGCCAGCAGCTTCCGTACAGGGAAAACTAATGAAAAACTGTTTTTT. J is TRBJ1-4 and V is TRBV5-6, with D possibly TRBD1 on 6 matching bases. Trimming cost V 2 bases and J 1 base, with 12 bases left between them. This CDR3 region has 16 residues. CDR1 and CDR2 from the germline V gene are SGHDT and YYEEEE.

This chain joins TRBV4-3 and TRBJ2-2; 11 bases agree with TRBD1. V lost 4 bases, J lost 3 bases, and 1 base stayed unmatched. CDR1 and CDR2 from the germline V gene are LGHNA and YSLEER. The CDR3 runs to 15 residues. CDR3 protein: CASSPGQGDTGELFF. In DNA form, the CDR3 reads TGCGCCAGCAGCCCGGGACAGGGGGACACCGGGGAGCTGTTTTTT.

The gene calls are TRBV4-1 and TRBJ2-5; D not certain. Trimming removed 1 base from V and 4 bases from J, with 7 bases in between. This CDR3 contains 13 residues. The germline V gene encodes CDR1 MGHRA and CDR2 YSYEKL. This CDR3 reads CASSQALIETQYF. The CDR3 DNA reads as TGCGCCAGCAGCCAAGCCCTCATAGAGACCCAGTACTTC.

The sample holds one count of this clone. The chain is built from TRBV19 and TRBJ2-5; D gene uncertain. Trimming cost V 5 bases and J 4 bases, with 11 bases left between them. CDR1 is LNHDA, CDR2 SQIVND, per germline (reference sequence). This CDR3 is 13 amino acids long. As DNA, the CDR3 is TGTGCCAGTAGTGAGCTGGCTGGAGAGACCCAGTACTTC. Its translation is CASSELAGETQYF. Full variable domain (missing parts from reference TRBV19 and TRBJ2-5): DGGITQSPKYLFRKEGQNVTLSCEQNLNHDAMYWYRQDPGQGLRLIYYSQIVNDFQKGDIAEGYSVSREKKESFPLTVTSAQKNPTAFYLCASSELAGETQYFGPGTRLLVL.

The chain joins TRBV21-1 to TRBJ1-2; the table assigns TRBD1, which was not confirmed against the DNA. TRBV21-1 is shown as a pseudogene. CDR3 length equals 16 residues. As DNA, the CDR3 is TGTGCCAGCAGCAAAGAGCAGACAGGGAAAACCTATGGCTACACCTTC. It encodes CASSKEQTGKTYGYTF.